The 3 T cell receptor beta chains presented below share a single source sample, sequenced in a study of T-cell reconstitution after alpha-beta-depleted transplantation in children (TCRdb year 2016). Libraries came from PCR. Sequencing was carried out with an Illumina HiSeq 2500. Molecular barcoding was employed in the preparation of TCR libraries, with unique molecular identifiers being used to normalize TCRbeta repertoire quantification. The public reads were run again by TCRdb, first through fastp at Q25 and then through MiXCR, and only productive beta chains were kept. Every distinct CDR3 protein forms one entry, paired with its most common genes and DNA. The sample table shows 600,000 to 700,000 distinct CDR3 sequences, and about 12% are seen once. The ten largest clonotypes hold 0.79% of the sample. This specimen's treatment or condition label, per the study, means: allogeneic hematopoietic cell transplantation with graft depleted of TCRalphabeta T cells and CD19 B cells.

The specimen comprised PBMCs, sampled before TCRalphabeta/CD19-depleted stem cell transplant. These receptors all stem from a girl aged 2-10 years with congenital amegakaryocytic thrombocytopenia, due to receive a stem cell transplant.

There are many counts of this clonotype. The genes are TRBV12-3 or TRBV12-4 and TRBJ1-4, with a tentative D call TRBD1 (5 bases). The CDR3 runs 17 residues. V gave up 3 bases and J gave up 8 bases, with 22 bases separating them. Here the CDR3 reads CASSFWVRGVPFEKLFF. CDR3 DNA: TGTGCCAGCAGTTTCTGGGTCAGAGGGGTACCCTTCGAAAAACTGTTTTTT.

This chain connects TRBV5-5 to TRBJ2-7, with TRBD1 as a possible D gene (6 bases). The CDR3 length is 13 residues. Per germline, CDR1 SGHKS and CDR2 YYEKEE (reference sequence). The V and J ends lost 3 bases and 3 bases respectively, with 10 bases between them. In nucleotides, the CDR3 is TGTGCCAGCAGCTGGTTACAGGGCTACGAGCAGTACTTC. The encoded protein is CASSWLQGYEQYF.

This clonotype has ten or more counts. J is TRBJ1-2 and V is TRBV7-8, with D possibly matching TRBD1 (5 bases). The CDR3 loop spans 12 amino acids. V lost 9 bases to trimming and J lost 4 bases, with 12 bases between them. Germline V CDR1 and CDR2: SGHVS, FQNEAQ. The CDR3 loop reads CASRGNRYGYTF. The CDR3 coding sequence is TGTGCCAGTAGGGGAAACCGCTATGGCTACACCTTC.